The clone carrying this T cell receptor beta chain was counted many times. Its antigen is unidentified. Template-switch 5'RACE cDNA synthesis added a 10-nucleotide unique molecular identifier. TCRdb recomputed calls from the 5' RACE reads with MiXCR, one row per CDR3 protein. This table has approximately 58,000 distinct CDR3 sequences, about an eighth appearing once. Trimming left V 8 bases short and J 5 bases short, with 12 bases between. CDR3 length: 12 amino acids. Looked up from germline, CDR1 is SGHTA and CDR2 is FQGNSA. The sample belongs to a study of neurological immune-mediated disorders. Study observations and caveats: The greatest degree of TCR clonal expansion was observed in HTLV-1-associated myelopathy, with the lowest in multiple sclerosis, below that of healthy controls.

The sequence came from a man between 60 and 70 years old in good health. Sequencing used PBMCs. V is TRBV7-2 and J is TRBJ2-5; D is possibly TRBD2 (7 bases). The DNA for the CDR3 is TGTGCCAGCCGGGGGGCGTCGGAGACCCAGTACTTC. It codes for CASRGASETQYF.